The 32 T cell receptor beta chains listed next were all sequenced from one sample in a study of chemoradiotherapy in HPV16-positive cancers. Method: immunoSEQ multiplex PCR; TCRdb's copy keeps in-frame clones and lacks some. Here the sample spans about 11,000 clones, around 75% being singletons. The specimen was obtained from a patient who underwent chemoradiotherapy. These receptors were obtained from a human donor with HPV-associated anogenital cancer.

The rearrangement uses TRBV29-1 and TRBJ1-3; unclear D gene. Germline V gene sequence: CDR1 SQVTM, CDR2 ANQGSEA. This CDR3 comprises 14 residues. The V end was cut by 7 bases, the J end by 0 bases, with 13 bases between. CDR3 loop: CSALRGSSGNTIYF. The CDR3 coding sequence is TGCAGCGCACTCCGTGGCAGCTCTGGAAACACCATATATTTT.

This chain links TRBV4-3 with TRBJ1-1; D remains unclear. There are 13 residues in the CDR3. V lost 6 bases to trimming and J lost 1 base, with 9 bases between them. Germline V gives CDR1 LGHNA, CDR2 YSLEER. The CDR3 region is CASSAGANTEAFF. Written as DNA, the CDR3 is TGCGCCAGCAGTGCAGGCGCGAACACTGAAGCTTTCTTT.

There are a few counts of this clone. The CDR3 region is CSVAHESYEQYF. The CDR3 DNA sequence: TGCAGCGTCGCACACGAATCCTACGAGCAGTACTTC. The rearrangement uses TRBV29-1 and TRBJ2-7; the D is unclear. CDR1 is SQVTM and CDR2 is ANQGSEA in the germline V gene. The CDR3 runs to 12 residues. Trimming took 6 bases from V and 1 from J, leaving 10 bases between them.

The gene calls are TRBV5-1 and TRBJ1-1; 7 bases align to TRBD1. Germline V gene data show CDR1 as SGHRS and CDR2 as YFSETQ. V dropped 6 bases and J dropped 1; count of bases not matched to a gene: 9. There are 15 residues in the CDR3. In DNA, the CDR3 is TGCGCCAGCACAAACAGGGGCGGGGGGAACACTGAAGCTTTCTTT. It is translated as CASTNRGGGNTEAFF. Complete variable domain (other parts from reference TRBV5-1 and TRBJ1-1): KAGVTQTPRYLIKTRGQQVTLSCSPISGHRSVSWYQQTPGQGLQFLFEYFSETQRNKGNFPGRFSGRQFSNSRSEMNVSTLELGDSALYLCASTNRGGGNTEAFFGQGTRLTVV.

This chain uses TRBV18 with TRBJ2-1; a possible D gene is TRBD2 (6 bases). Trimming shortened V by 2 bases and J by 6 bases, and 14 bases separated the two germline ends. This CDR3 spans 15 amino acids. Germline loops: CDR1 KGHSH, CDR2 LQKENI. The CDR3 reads CASSPVGGSGNEQFF. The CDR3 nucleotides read TGTGCCAGCTCACCAGTAGGAGGGAGTGGCAATGAGCAGTTCTTC.

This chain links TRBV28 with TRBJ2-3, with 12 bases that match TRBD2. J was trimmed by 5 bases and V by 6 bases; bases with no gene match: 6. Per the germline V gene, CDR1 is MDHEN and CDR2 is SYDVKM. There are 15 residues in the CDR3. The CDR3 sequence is CASRSPGLAGDTQYF. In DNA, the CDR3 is TGTGCCAGCAGGTCACCGGGACTAGCGGGAGATACGCAGTATTTT. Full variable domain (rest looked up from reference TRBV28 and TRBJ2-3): DVKVTQSSRYLVKRTGEKVFLECVQDMDHENMFWYRQDPGLGLRLIYFSYDVKMKEKGDIPEGYSVSREKKERFSLILESASTNQTSMYLCASRSPGLAGDTQYFGPGTRLTVL.

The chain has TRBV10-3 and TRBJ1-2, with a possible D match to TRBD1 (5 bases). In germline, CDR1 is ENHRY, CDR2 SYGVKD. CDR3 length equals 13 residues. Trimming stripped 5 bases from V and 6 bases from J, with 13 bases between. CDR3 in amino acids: CAISSGPEDGYTF. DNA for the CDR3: TGTGCCATCAGTTCGGGGCCAGAGGATGGCTACACCTTC.

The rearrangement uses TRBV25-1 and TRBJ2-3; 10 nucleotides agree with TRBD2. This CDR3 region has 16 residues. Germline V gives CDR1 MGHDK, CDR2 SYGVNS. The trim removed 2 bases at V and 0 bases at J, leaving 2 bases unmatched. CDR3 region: CASSERTSGSTDTQYF. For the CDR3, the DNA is TGTGCCAGCAGTGAAAGGACTAGCGGAAGCACAGATACGCAGTATTTT.

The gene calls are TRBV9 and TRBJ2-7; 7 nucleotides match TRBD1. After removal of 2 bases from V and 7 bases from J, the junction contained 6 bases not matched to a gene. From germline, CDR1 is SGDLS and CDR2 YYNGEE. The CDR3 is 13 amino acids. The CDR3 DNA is TGTGCCAGCAGCGTCGAGGGGGCGCGGGAGCAGTACTTC. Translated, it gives CASSVEGAREQYF.

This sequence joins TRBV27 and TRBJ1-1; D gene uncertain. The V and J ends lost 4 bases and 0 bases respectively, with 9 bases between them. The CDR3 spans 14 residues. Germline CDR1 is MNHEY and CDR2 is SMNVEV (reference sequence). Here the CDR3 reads CASSSGGMNTEAFF. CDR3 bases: TGTGCCAGCAGTTCCGGAGGGATGAACACTGAAGCTTTCTTT.

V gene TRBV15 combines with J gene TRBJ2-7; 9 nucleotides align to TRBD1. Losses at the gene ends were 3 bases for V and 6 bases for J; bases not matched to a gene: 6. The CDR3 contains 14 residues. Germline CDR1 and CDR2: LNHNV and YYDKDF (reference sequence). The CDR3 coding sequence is TGTGCCACCAGCAGCCGGGACAGGGTGGGCGAGCAGTACTTC. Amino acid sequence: CATSSRDRVGEQYF.

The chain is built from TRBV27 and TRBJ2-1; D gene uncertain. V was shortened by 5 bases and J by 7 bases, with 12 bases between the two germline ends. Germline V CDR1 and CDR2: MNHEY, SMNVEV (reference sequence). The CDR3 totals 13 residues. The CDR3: CASSTRTDNEQFF. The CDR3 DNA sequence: TGTGCCAGCAGTACAAGGACGGATAATGAGCAGTTCTTC.

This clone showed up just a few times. CDR3 sequence: CAISDPVYNEQFF. DNA of the CDR3: TGTGCCATCAGTGACCCAGTGTACAATGAGCAGTTCTTC. This sequence joins TRBV10-3 and TRBJ2-1; D ambiguous. The CDR3 sequence is 13 residues long. Germline V gene sequence: CDR1 ENHRY, CDR2 SYGVKD. The germline V and J ends were trimmed by 3 bases and 4 bases, with 7 bases remaining between them.

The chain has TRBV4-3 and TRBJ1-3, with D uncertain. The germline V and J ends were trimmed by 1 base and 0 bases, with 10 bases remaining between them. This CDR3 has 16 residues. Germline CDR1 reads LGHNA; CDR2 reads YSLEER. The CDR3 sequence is CASSQGHSASGNTIYF. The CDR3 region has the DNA TGCGCCAGCAGCCAAGGACACAGCGCCTCTGGAAACACCATATATTTT.

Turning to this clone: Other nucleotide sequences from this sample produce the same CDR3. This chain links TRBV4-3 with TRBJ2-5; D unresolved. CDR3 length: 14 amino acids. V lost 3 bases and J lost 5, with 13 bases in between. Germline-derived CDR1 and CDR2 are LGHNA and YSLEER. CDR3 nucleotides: TGCGCCAGCAGCCATGGAGCCTACCGGGAGACCCAGTACTTC. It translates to CASSHGAYRETQYF.

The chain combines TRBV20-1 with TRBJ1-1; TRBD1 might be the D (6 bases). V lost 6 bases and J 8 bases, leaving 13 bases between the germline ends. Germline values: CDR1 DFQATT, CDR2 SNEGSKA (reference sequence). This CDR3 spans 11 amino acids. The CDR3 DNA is TGCAGTGCACGCAGGGGCCAAGAAGCTTTCTTT. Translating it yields CSARRGQEAFF.

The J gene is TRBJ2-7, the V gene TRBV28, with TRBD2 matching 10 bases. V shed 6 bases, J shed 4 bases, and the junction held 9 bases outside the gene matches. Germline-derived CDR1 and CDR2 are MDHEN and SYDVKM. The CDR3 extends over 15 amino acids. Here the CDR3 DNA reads TGTGCCAGCAGGCCTCCGGGACTAGCGATGTACGAGCAGTACTTC. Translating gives CASRPPGLAMYEQYF.

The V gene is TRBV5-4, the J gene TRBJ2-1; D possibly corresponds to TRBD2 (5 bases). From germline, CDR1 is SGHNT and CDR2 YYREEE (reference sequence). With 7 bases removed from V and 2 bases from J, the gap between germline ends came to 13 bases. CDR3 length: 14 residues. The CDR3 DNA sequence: TGTGCCAGCGCGCCTGAACTAGCCTACAATGAGCAGTTCTTC. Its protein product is CASAPELAYNEQFF.

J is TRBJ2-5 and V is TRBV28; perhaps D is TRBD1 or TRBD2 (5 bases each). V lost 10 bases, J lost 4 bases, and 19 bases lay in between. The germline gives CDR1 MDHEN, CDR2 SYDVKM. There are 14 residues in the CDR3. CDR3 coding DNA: TGTGCCACCGCGGAAAACCAGGGAGCAGAGACCCAGTACTTC. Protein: CATAENQGAETQYF.

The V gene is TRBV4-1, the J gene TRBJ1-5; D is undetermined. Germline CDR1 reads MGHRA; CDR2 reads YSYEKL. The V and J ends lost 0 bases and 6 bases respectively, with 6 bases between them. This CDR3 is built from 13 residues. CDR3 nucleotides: TGCGCCAGCAGCCAAGATCCCCGTCAGCCCCAGCATTTT. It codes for CASSQDPRQPQHF.

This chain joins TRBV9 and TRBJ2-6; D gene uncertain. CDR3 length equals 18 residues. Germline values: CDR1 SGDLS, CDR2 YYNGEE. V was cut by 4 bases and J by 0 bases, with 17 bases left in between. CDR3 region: CASSPDPRAGSGANVLTF. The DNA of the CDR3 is TGTGCCAGCAGCCCGGACCCCCGAGCCGGCTCTGGGGCCAACGTCCTGACTTTC.

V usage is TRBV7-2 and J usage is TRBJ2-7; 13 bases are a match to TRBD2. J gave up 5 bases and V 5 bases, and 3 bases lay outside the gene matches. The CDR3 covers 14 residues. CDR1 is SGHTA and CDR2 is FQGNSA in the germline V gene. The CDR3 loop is CASSHGLAGDEQYF. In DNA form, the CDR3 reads TGTGCCAGCAGCCACGGACTAGCGGGAGACGAGCAGTACTTC.

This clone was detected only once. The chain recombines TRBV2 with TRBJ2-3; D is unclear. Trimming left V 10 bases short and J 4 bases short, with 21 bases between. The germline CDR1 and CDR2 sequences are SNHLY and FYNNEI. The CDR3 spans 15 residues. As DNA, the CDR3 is TGTGCCATTCCCCCCTTGCGGAGCAGCTCAGATACGCAGTATTTT. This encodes CAIPPLRSSSDTQYF.

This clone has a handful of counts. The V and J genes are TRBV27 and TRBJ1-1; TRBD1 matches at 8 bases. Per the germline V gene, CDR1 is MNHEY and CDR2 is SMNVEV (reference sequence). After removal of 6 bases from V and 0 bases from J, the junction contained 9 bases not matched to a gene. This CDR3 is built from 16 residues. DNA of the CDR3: TGTGCCAGCAGCCCGACAGGGGCCGGGATGAACACTGAAGCTTTCTTT. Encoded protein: CASSPTGAGMNTEAFF.

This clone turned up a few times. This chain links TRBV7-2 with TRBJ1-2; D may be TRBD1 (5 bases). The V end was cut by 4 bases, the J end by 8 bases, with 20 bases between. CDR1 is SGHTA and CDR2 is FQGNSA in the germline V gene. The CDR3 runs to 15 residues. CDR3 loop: CASSSKKQAPGGYTF. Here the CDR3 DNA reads TGTGCCAGCAGCTCGAAGAAACAGGCCCCTGGGGGCTACACCTTC.

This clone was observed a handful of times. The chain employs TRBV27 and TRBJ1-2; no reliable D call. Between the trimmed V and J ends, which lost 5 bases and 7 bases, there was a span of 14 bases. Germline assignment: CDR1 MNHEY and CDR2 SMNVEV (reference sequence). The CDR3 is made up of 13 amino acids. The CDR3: CASSPASATGYTF. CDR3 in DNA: TGTGCCAGCAGTCCCGCCTCGGCCACTGGCTACACCTTC.

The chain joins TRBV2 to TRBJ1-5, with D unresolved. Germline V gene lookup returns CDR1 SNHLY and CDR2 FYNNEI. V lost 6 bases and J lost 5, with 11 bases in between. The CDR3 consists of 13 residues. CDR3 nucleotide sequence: TGTGCCAGCAGCCTTGAAGGGTATCAGCCCCAGCATTTT. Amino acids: CASSLEGYQPQHF.

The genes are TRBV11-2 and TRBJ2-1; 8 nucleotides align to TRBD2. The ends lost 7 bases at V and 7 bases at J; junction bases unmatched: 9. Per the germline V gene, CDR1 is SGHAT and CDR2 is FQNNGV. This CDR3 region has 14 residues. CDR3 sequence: CASTSSGIGNEQFF. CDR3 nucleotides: TGTGCCAGCACCAGTAGCGGGATCGGTAATGAGCAGTTCTTC.

The CDR3: CASGYRNQPQHF. The CDR3 region has the DNA TGTGCATCGGGTTATCGCAATCAGCCCCAGCATTTT. This chain connects TRBV30 to TRBJ1-5, with unresolved D. The CDR3 extends over 12 amino acids. Germline V gene data show CDR1 as GTSNPN and CDR2 as SVGIG (reference sequence).

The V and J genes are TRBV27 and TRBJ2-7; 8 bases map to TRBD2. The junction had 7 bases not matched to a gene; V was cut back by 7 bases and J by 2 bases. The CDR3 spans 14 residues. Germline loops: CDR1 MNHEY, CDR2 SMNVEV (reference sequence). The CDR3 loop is CASKSELAAYEQYF. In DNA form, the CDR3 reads TGTGCCAGCAAGTCAGAACTAGCGGCCTACGAGCAGTACTTC.

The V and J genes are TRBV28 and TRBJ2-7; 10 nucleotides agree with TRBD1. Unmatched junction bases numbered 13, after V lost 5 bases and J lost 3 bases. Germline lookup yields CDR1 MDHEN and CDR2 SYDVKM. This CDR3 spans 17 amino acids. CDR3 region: CASSLTGTGVTVYEQYF. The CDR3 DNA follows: TGTGCCAGCAGTCTTACCGGGACAGGGGTAACGGTCTACGAGCAGTACTTC.

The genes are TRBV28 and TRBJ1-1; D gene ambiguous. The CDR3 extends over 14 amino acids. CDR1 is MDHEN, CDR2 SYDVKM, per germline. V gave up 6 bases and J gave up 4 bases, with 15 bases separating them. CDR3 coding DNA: TGTGCCAGCAGACTAACTTTGGGAAGCACTGAAGCTTTCTTT. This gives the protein CASRLTLGSTEAFF. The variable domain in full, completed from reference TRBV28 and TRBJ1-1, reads DVKVTQSSRYLVKRTGEKVFLECVQDMDHENMFWYRQDPGLGLRLIYFSYDVKMKEKGDIPEGYSVSREKKERFSLILESASTNQTSMYLCASRLTLGSTEAFFGQGTRLTVV.